The clone carrying this T cell receptor (beta chain) appeared a few times. The antigen is unknown. TCRdb re-analysed the reads in MiXCR, keeping a single row per CDR3 protein. There are just under 500,000 distinct CDR3 sequences in the sample; around a third occur only once, and roughly 16% lies in the top ten. The record originates from a study of T cell repertoires in cytomegalovirus infection. Study at large: CMV infection together with matching HLA type was indicated by public TCR beta signatures.

The study's findings and limits: The cumulative frequency of public TCR beta families identified carriers of CMV plus the relevant HLA. HLA-C-restricted CMV-specific TCR beta clonotypes were dominant in the ex vivo response.

V was shortened by 4 bases and J by 1 base, with 11 bases between the two germline ends. Germline V lookup: CDR1 MNHEY, CDR2 SMNVEV (reference sequence). The CDR3 has 14 residues. The genes are TRBV27 and TRBJ2-7; D uncertain. The sequence derives from a human donor in good health (CMV status not recorded). Some clones in this sample may be carry-over from other donors' samples. The input for sequencing was cultured PBMCs, taken from culture after CMV antigen stimulation. The CDR3 is CASSSPTQSYEQYF. CDR3 DNA sequence: TGTGCCAGCAGTTCCCCGACACAGTCCTACGAGCAGTACTTC.